The TCR beta chain described here comes from a study of a mutant IDH1 vaccine in newly diagnosed glioma (dated by TCRdb to the early 2020s). With regard to the full study: Eight vaccinations were administered to patients in weeks 1, 3, 5, 7, 11, 15, 19 and 23, corresponding to visits V03 through V10. Vaccination began 4-6 weeks after radiotherapy alone, or alongside temozolomide cycles in the chemotherapy-containing groups. Of the 32 treated patients, approximately 60% were male and 37.5% were female, and the mean age was 40.4 years. Prior to enrollment, standard therapy consisting of radiotherapy alone, temozolomide alone, or radiochemotherapy with temozolomide had been administered to patients, with the combination being received by most patients. Peripheral blood was drawn at six visits: V03 (baseline), V05, V07, V10, V12 and V13. For exploratory analyses, longitudinal TCRB deep sequencing was carried out in 25 to 30 treated patients wherever samples were available. Broader findings and caveats from the paper: The authors stated that sample limitations prevented analyses of patient blood samples from being reproduced. Availability determined which PBMC samples were chosen for TCRB deep sequencing. Immune responses induced by the vaccine were seen in roughly 92% of patients across multiple MHC alleles. Pseudoprogression seemed to be unrelated to changes in the top peripheral T cell clonotypes found by TCRB sequencing.

According to the study, the label for this sample's time point signals: week 5, during vaccination. Every vaccine dose consisted of 300 ug of a 20-mer mutant IDH1 peptide in Montanide, administered subcutaneously together with topical imiquimod. Donors had newly diagnosed WHO grade 3 or 4 IDH1-mutant astrocytomas with loss of nuclear ATRX. The samples were drawn from NOA16, a multicentre, single-arm, open-label phase I trial in Germany that tested a mutant IDH1 peptide vaccine in humans for the first time. Genomic DNA for TCRB sequencing was isolated from EDTA blood with the DNeasy Blood and Tissue Kit. V gives up 6 bases and J gives up 11 bases, and the segment between their germline ends measures 19 bases. The CDR3 goes from the cysteine to the phenylalanine over 13 residues. This entry keeps only the CDR3 DNA: 39 bases, framed from base 1. From a lookup of the germline V gene, CDR1 and CDR2 are SNHLY and FYNNEI.

A word on this clone: The specificity of this receptor is unknown. Base qualities are not provided; no much larger clone lies one nucleotide away.

Receptor libraries were prepared by the immunoSEQ multiplex PCR assay. Rearranged TCR beta chain sequences were amplified using the hsTCRB Kit according to the manufacturer's protocol. TCRB libraries were sequenced on an Illumina MiSeq. The source study handled its data this way. The proprietary platform of the kit vendor was used for demultiplexing, trimming and gene mapping. TCRdb obtained this table from immuneACCESS and retained in-frame rearrangements with V and J assigned. These tables miss some clones; where compared with another copy, unresolved V genes account for less than half of the shortfall, and the remainder is unexplained. The DNA gave D and trimming, while V, J and clone size come from that table. In all, the sample holds around 42,000 clones, and roughly 88% of those were seen once. The ten largest clones take up about 1.5% of the sample.

The chain links TRBV2 with TRBJ2-5; TRBD2 is a weak D gene call, 7 bases matching. The origin of this receptor is a middle-aged man with glioma. The sequencing used PBMCs, collected from a glioma patient whose treatment included an IDH1 peptide vaccine. The nucleotide sequence reads TGTGCCAGCAGGGGGGGGCCTTGGGGGGAGCAGTACTTC. This gives the protein CASRGGPWGEQYF.